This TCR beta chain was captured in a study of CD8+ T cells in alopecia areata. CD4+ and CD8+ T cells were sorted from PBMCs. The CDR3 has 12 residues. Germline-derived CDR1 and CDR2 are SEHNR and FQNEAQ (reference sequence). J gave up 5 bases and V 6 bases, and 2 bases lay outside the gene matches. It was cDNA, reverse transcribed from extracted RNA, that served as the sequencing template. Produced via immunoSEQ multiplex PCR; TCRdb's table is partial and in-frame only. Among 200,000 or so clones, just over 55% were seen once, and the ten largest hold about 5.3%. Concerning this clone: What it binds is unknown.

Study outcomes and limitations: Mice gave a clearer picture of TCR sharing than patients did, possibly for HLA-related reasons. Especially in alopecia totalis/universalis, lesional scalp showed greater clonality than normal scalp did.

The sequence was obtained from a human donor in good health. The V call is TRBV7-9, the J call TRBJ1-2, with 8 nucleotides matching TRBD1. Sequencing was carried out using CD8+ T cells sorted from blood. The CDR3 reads CASRQGAYGYTF. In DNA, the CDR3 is TGTGCCAGCAGGCAGGGGGCGTATGGCTACACCTTC.